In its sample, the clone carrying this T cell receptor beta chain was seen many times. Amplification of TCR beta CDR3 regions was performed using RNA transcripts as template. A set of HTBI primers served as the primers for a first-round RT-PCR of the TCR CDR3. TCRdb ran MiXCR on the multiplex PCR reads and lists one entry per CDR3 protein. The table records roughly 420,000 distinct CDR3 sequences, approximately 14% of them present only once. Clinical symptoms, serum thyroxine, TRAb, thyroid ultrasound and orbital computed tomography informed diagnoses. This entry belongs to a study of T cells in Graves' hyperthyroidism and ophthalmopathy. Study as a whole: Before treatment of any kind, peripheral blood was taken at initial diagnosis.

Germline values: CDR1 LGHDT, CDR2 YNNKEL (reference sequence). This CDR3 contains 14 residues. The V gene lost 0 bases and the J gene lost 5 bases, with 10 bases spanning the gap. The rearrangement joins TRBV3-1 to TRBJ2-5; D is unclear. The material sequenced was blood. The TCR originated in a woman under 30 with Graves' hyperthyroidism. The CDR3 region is CASSQDGRPETQYF. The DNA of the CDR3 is TGTGCCAGCAGCCAAGATGGACGTCCCGAGACCCAGTACTTC.